The rows below give T cell receptor beta chains drawn from one sample of a study of T cells in Graves' hyperthyroidism and ophthalmopathy. One entry per CDR3 protein results from TCRdb running MiXCR on the multiplex PCR reads. The sample includes approximately 500,000 distinct CDR3 sequences, around 42% of them seen just once. The sequencing sample was made of peripheral blood or thyroid tissue (not recorded which). The receptor set was obtained from a woman aged 18-30 years with Graves' hyperthyroidism. Each CDR3 is given with its conserved first and last residue. Fields, in order: clone size, J gene, D gene, V gene, CDR3 DNA, CDR3 protein. A D gene is named only where the DNA matches it firmly. Expanded clones get a size class; other rows say once, few or many, or leave the size out.

NA TRBJ2-1 NA TRBV2 TGTGCCAGCAGTGTTATCTACAATGAGCAGTTCTTC CASSVIYNEQFF
many TRBJ2-7 NA TRBV4-1 TGCGCCAGCAGCCTGCAGTTAGGGCCCTCCTACGAGCAGTACTTC CASSLQLGPSYEQYF
many TRBJ1-6 NA TRBV27 TGTGCCAGCAGTTTCGGAAACTATAATTCACCCCTCCACTTT CASSFGNYNSPLHF
NA TRBJ2-7 TRBD1 TRBV20-1 TGCAGTGCTAGAGATCGAGACAGGGGATATTACGAGCAGTGCTTC CSARDRDRGYYEQCF
few TRBJ2-3 NA TRBV24-1 TGTGCCACCAGTGATTTCGGGCGCCCCACAGATACGCAGTATTTT CATSDFGRPTDTQYF
few TRBJ2-3 TRBD2 TRBV7-2 TGTGCCAGCAGCTTAGGGTCGGGAGGGTATGGTACGCAGTATTTT CASSLGSGGYGTQYF
NA TRBJ2-7 NA TRBV25-1 TGTGCCAGCTTGGCGGGCGAATGGGCAGGGTCTCAATACGAGCAGTACTTC CASLAGEWAGSQYEQYF
NA TRBJ2-6 NA TRBV18 TGTGCCAGCTCACCAAGGTTCCAGAGCCTGACTTTC CASSPRFQSLTF
many TRBJ2-7 TRBD2 TRBV5-1 TGCGCCAGCAGCCCAATAGCGGGAGGGCCAGAACAGTACTTC CASSPIAGGPEQYF
NA TRBJ2-7 TRBD2 TRBV2 TGTGCCAGCAGTGAACCCCCGGGGACTAGCGGGAGCTCCTACAATGAGCAGTACTTC CASSEPPGTSGSSYNEQYF
NA TRBJ2-6 NA TRBV7-8 TGTGCCAGCGCGGCCCGATCTCCGCGGGCCAACGTCCTGACTTTC CASAARSPRANVLTF
many TRBJ2-5 TRBD2 TRBV4-1 TGCGCCAGCAGCCAAGATATGACTAGCGATAGGGAGACCCAGTACTTC CASSQDMTSDRETQYF
NA TRBJ1-5 NA TRBV6-5 TGTGCCAGCAGGTTACGGGGAGGCATGCCCCAGCATTTT CASRLRGGMPQHF
NA TRBJ2-5 NA TRBV25-1 TGTGCCAGCTACAATCCGCAGGGTCAAGAGACCCAGTACTTC CASYNPQGQETQYF
NA TRBJ1-6 TRBD1 TRBV2 TGTGCCACCAGGAACCGGGACAGGGGACAATCACCCCTCCACTTT CATRNRDRGQSPLHF
few TRBJ2-7 NA TRBV3-1 TGTGCCAGCAGCCGGACGACAGGTCTTACGGAGTACTTC CASSRTTGLTEYF
many TRBJ2-7 TRBD1 TRBV29-1 TGCAGCGTCCGCAAAGGGACAGGAGGGAGCTACGAGCAGTACTTC CSVRKGTGGSYEQYF
many TRBJ1-1 TRBD1 TRBV10-3 TGTGCCATCAGTGGACAGGGGGCCGGTTTGAACACTGAAGCTTTCTTT CAISGQGAGLNTEAFF
few TRBJ2-2 TRBD2 TRBV2 TGTGCCAGCAGTGGTGTTCTAGCGGGAACCGGGGAGCTGTTTTTT CASSGVLAGTGELFF
NA TRBJ1-3 NA TRBV2 TGTGCCAGCAGTTCTGGACTAGCGGAGGTCACCATATATTTT CASSSGLAEVTIYF
NA TRBJ2-6 NA TRBV7-8 TGTGCCAGCAGCGCCCTTGGGACGAGGGCCAACGTCCTGACTTTC CASSALGTRANVLTF
many TRBJ1-4 NA TRBV7-9 TGTGCCAGCAGTTCGGACAGCTTTAATGAAAAACTGTTTTTT CASSSDSFNEKLFF
many TRBJ1-3 TRBD1 TRBV29-1 TGCAGCGTTTACTACCGGGACAGGAGGGGAAACACCATATATTTT CSVYYRDRRGNTIYF
NA TRBJ2-1 TRBD2 TRBV19 TGTGCCAGTAGTGTCGGGACTAGTCTTGAGCAGTTCTTC CASSVGTSLEQFF
many TRBJ1-3 NA TRBV7-9 TGTGCAGAAAAGTCCGTGGCCTCTGGAAACACCATATATTTT CAEKSVASGNTIYF
NA TRBJ2-7 NA TRBV11-1 TGTGCCAGCTCCACACGGTCCTACAATGAGCAGTACTTC CASSTRSYNEQYF
many TRBJ1-2 NA TRBV15 TGTGCCACCACCTTGGGCAGGGCGGATGGCTACACCTTC CATTLGRADGYTF
NA TRBJ2-7 NA TRBV19 TGTGCCAGTAGTGTTCTGTTGTACGAGCAGTACTTC CASSVLLYEQYF
many TRBJ2-1 NA TRBV10-3 TGTGCCATCAGTGACAGGGACGAGCAGTTCTTC CAISDRDEQFF
NA TRBJ1-1 NA TRBV20-1 TGCAGTGCTAGGGGAGGGCACGGGGCTTTCTTT CSARGGHGAFF
NA TRBJ1-4 TRBD1 TRBV11-2 TGTGCCAGCAGCTTATCTCCCGGACAGGGATGGACTAATGAAAAACTGTTTTTT CASSLSPGQGWTNEKLFF
NA TRBJ1-3 NA TRBV4-1 TGCGCCAGCAGCCAGGTCGGGACCACTGGAAACACCATATATTTT CASSQVGTTGNTIYF
many TRBJ1-2 TRBD1 TRBV24-1 TGTGCCACCAGCACAGGGGGCGCGGATGGCTACACCTTC CATSTGGADGYTF
many TRBJ1-1 NA TRBV19 TGTGCCAGTAGACCATTATACAACACTGAAGCTTTCTTT CASRPLYNTEAFF
few TRBJ2-1 TRBD2 TRBV7-3 TGTGCCAGCAGCTTACCCGAGGGACTAGCGGGAAATGAGCAGTTCTTC CASSLPEGLAGNEQFF
many TRBJ2-7 NA TRBV5-8 TGTGCCAGCAGCTCTCACCAGGGATTCTTCTACGAGCAGTACTTC CASSSHQGFFYEQYF
few TRBJ2-2 NA TRBV20-1 TGCAGTGCTAGAGCGGGAGACACCGGGGAGCTGTTTTTT CSARAGDTGELFF
NA TRBJ1-6 NA TRBV3-1 TGTGCCAGCAGCCAGACGTATAATTCACCCCTCCACTTT CASSQTYNSPLHF
once TRBJ2-1 TRBD2 TRBV24-1 TGTGCCACCAGTCAGCCGGGACTAGCGACCCCAGGTGAGCAGTTCTTC CATSQPGLATPGEQFF
many TRBJ1-2 NA TRBV20-1 TGCAGTGCTCATCATCCAGGCCGGGAAGACTATGGCTACACCTTC CSAHHPGREDYGYTF
many TRBJ1-2 TRBD1 TRBV20-1 TGCACCCAGGGGGTTTTAGGTGGCTACACCTTC CTQGVLGGYTF